This TCR beta chain emerged from a study of cytomegalovirus exposure and HLA in healthy donors. Whole-study results and caveats: Per published reports, the classifier diagnosed cytomegalovirus status with high specificity and sensitivity. A subsequent analysis found that TCR clusters from the first cohort also tended to co-occur in the roughly 120 validation repertoires, with less than 95% of cluster scores above 0. The authors enumerated 150 to 200 TCR beta chains as linked to cytomegalovirus.

Sequenced by immunoSEQ multiplex PCR; TCRdb stores in-frame clones only, minus some. Here the sample spans 150,000 to 250,000 clones, around 80% being singletons. Turning to this clone: Its antigen is not identified.

The donors formed part of the roughly 120-subject validation cohort, distinct from the approximately 670-subject first cohort. The clonotype originates from a woman aged 25-40 years in good health and CMV-seropositive. The sequenced material came from PBMCs.

The DNA for the CDR3 is TGTGCCAGCAGCTTAGCCCCCACAGCAAACACTGAAGCTTTCTTT. Its protein is CASSLAPTANTEAFF. The chain is built from TRBV11-2 and TRBJ1-1; no clear D. Deletions cut 1 base from V and 2 bases from J, with 11 bases between. This CDR3 has 15 residues. Germline V gives CDR1 SGHAT, CDR2 FQNNGV. The full variable domain, rest sourced from reference TRBV11-2 and TRBJ1-1, is EAGVAQSPRYKIIEKRQSVAFWCNPISGHATLYWYQQILGQGPKLLIQFQNNGVVDDSQLPKDRFSAERLKGVDSTLKIQPAKLEDSAVYLCASSLAPTANTEAFFGQGTRLTVV.